This TCR beta chain is drawn from a study of T cell changes during pregnancy in multiple sclerosis. Generated by immunoSEQ multiplex PCR, the TCRdb table keeps only in-frame clones and is missing some. The sample holds about 52,000 clones, 85% to 95% seen once. Germline V gene lookup returns CDR1 LNHDA and CDR2 SQIVND (reference sequence). The CDR3 loop spans 14 amino acids. Trimming shortened V by 6 bases and J by 2 bases, and 8 bases separated the two germline ends. The receptor's source is a female donor with multiple sclerosis, enrolled in a pregnancy study. Sequenced material: CD4+ T cells from peripheral blood mononuclear cells, taken before pregnancy. This chain joins TRBV19 and TRBJ2-6; D perhaps matches TRBD2 (5 bases). CDR3 sequence (DNA): TGTGCCAGTAGCGACGGGGCTGGGGCCAACGTCCTGACTTTC. Residues: CASSDGAGANVLTF.